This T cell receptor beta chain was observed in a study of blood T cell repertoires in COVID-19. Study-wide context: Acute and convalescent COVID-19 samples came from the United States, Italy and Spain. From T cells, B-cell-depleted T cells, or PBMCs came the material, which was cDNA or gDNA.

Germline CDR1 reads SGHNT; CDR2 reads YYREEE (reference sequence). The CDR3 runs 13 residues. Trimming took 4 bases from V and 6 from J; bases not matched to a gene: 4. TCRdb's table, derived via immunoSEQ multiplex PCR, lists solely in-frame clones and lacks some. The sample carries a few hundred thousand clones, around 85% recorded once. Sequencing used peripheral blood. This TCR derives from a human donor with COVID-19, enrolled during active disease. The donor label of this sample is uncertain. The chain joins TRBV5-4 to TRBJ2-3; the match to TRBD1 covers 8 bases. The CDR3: CASSSRGQDTQYF. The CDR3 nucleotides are TGTGCCAGCAGCAGCAGGGGGCAGGATACGCAGTATTTT.